Below are 26 T cell receptor beta chains sequenced from a single sample in a study of blood T cell repertoires in COVID-19. Method: immunoSEQ multiplex PCR; TCRdb's copy keeps in-frame clones and lacks some. The sample yields 130,000 to 150,000 clones, roughly 83% seen once. Sample: peripheral blood. The source is a woman of 80 years or more with acute or convalescent COVID-19.

As DNA, the CDR3 is TGTGCTAGTGGTTTGTGGAGTCACTATGGCTACACCTTC. Translation gives CASGLWSHYGYTF. The chain combines TRBV12-5 with TRBJ1-2; no clear D gene. Germline V gives CDR1 LGHNT, CDR2 FRNRAP. This CDR3 comprises 13 residues. Trimming stripped 2 bases from V and 3 bases from J, with 7 bases between.

The chain links TRBV6-6 to TRBJ1-1, with D possibly matching TRBD1 (5 bases). V shed 6 bases and J shed 4 bases, with 21 bases lying between them. The CDR3 spans 16 residues. Germline V gene lookup returns CDR1 MNHNY and CDR2 SVGAGI (reference sequence). The CDR3 DNA is TGTGCCAGCAGAGCCCCGGGACTCCCAACTGGCACTGAAGCTTTCTTT. Translation gives CASRAPGLPTGTEAFF.

This chain connects TRBV30 to TRBJ1-2; possibly TRBD1 for D (6 bases). Trimming took off 4 bases at V and 8 bases at J, with 11 bases between the two ends. Germline CDR1 is GTSNPN and CDR2 is SVGIG (reference sequence). The length of the CDR3 is 11 residues. The CDR3 protein is CAWTHRDGYTF. The CDR3 DNA is TGTGCCTGGACCCACAGGGACGGCTACACCTTC.

The chain has TRBV5-1 and TRBJ1-3; D gene uncertain. From germline, CDR1 is SGHRS and CDR2 YFSETQ. V shed 4 bases and J shed 0 bases, with 14 bases lying between them. The CDR3 is 16 residues long. The DNA for the CDR3 is TGCGCCAGCAGCCTGACTACCAACCCCTCTGGAAACACCATATATTTT. It yields the protein CASSLTTNPSGNTIYF. The variable domain in full, completed from reference TRBV5-1 and TRBJ1-3, reads KAGVTQTPRYLIKTRGQQVTLSCSPISGHRSVSWYQQTPGQGLQFLFEYFSETQRNKGNFPGRFSGRQFSNSRSEMNVSTLELGDSALYLCASSLTTNPSGNTIYFGEGSWLTVV.

The rearrangement uses TRBV19 and TRBJ1-2, with D maybe TRBD1 (5 bases). The germline V gene encodes CDR1 LNHDA and CDR2 SQIVND (reference sequence). Trimming shortened V by 10 bases and J by 8 bases, and 17 bases separated the two germline ends. The CDR3 sequence is 12 residues long. The CDR3 DNA sequence: TGTGCCACCAGGAGGGCAGGGTACGGCTACACCTTC. Translated: CATRRAGYGYTF.

J is TRBJ1-6 and V is TRBV11-2, with D hard to call. Per germline, CDR1 SGHAT and CDR2 FQNNGV. This CDR3 is 13 amino acids long. V was cut by 5 bases and J by 10 bases, with 12 bases left in between. CDR3 protein: CASSPRSWSPLHF. DNA of the CDR3: TGTGCCAGCAGCCCTCGTAGCTGGTCACCCCTCCACTTT.

The V gene is TRBV18, the J gene TRBJ1-1; TRBD1 matches at 7 bases. Germline V gives CDR1 KGHSH, CDR2 LQKENI. J was trimmed by 4 bases and V by 5 bases; bases with no gene match: 7. This CDR3 is 14 amino acids long. CDR3 DNA sequence: TGTGCCAGCTCAAAGGGACAGAGGGGCACTGAAGCTTTCTTT. It encodes CASSKGQRGTEAFF.

The chain has TRBV2 and TRBJ2-3; TRBD2 might be the D (5 bases). Looked up from germline, CDR1 is SNHLY and CDR2 is FYNNEI. The CDR3 length is 13 residues. The germline V and J ends were trimmed by 5 bases and 3 bases, with 9 bases remaining between them. CDR3 DNA: TGTGCCAGCAGTCGTCGGGGTACAGATACGCAGTATTTT. Encoded protein: CASSRRGTDTQYF.

CDR3 nucleotides: TGCGCCAGCAGCCAATTAGGGACAGTTCGAATGAACACTGAAGCTTTCTTT. Its translation is CASSQLGTVRMNTEAFF. This chain connects TRBV4-1 to TRBJ1-1, with 7 bases matching TRBD1. The CDR3 is 17 amino acids. Germline CDR1 is MGHRA and CDR2 is YSYEKL. V lost 2 bases, J lost 0 bases, and 9 bases stayed unmatched.

The chain joins TRBV3-1 (or the pseudogene TRBV3-2) to TRBJ2-7, with D perhaps TRBD2 (5 bases). The CDR3 has 14 residues. V shed 3 bases and J shed 5 bases, with 14 bases lying between them. From germline, CDR1 is LGHDT and CDR2 YNNKEL (reference sequence). The CDR3 coding sequence is TGTGCCAGCAGCCACGCCGGAGTGCGGGACGAGCAGTACTTC. This translates into CASSHAGVRDEQYF.

This rearrangement joins TRBV10-3 to TRBJ2-3; tentative D call: TRBD2 (5 bases). This CDR3 is built from 15 residues. Trimming shortened V by 3 bases and J by 2 bases, and 12 bases separated the two germline ends. The germline V gene has CDR1 ENHRY and CDR2 SYGVKD. In DNA form, the CDR3 reads TGTGCCATCAGTGACCCTGTAGCGAACACAGATACGCAGTATTTT. This encodes CAISDPVANTDTQYF.

The V gene is TRBV5-1, the J gene TRBJ1-1; 8 bases line up with TRBD1. The V segment lost 2 bases and the J segment 1 base; nucleotides outside the gene matches: 4. This CDR3 comprises 15 residues. CDR1 and CDR2 from the germline V gene are SGHRS and YFSETQ. Here the CDR3 reads CASSFITGGNTEAFF. For the CDR3, the DNA is TGCGCCAGCAGCTTCATAACAGGGGGGAACACTGAAGCTTTCTTT.

The chain uses TRBV5-5 and TRBJ1-6; no clear D gene. This CDR3 comprises 16 residues. Trimming stripped 0 bases from V and 13 bases from J, with 20 bases between. CDR1 is SGHKS, CDR2 YYEKEE, per germline (reference sequence). In DNA form, the CDR3 reads TGTGCCAGCAGCTTGGTATCGATCCGTCTGCCTATGCCCCTCCACTTT. Its protein is CASSLVSIRLPMPLHF.

This clone was picked up one time. This chain links TRBV6-5 with TRBJ2-2; D is unclear. The CDR3 is 11 residues long. V gave up 7 bases and J gave up 5 bases, with 5 bases separating them. Germline assignment: CDR1 MNHEY and CDR2 SVGAGI. CDR3 sequence (DNA): TGTGCCAGCATACGGACCGGGGAGCTGTTTTTT. Its translation is CASIRTGELFF.

The gene calls are TRBV6-2 or TRBV6-3 and TRBJ2-5, with 9 bases identical to TRBD2. The CDR3 runs to 17 residues. Trimming at V came to 0 bases and at J to 5 bases, leaving 10 bases not matched to a gene. Per the germline V gene, CDR1 is MNHEY and CDR2 is SVGEGT. As DNA, the CDR3 is TGTGCCAGCAGTTACTCGGCTAGCGGGGTTGTCGGGGAGACCCAGTACTTC. It translates to CASSYSASGVVGETQYF.

In DNA form, the CDR3 reads TGTGCCAGCTCACCAAAGATGGGGGCCAGGCGGAACACCGGGGAGCTGTTTTTT. This codes for CASSPKMGARRNTGELFF. The genes are TRBV18 and TRBJ2-2, with D maybe TRBD1 (6 bases). Trimming took 2 bases from V and 1 from J, leaving 17 bases between them. CDR1 KGHSH and CDR2 LQKENI come from the germline V gene. CDR3 length: 18 residues.

The J gene is TRBJ2-3, the V gene TRBV11-2; possible D gene TRBD1, 6 bases. Germline CDR1 is SGHAT and CDR2 is FQNNGV. The V and J ends lost 3 bases and 0 bases respectively, with 16 bases between them. This CDR3 contains 17 residues. The CDR3 protein is CASSLGALGGSTDTQYF. The CDR3 coding sequence is TGTGCCAGCAGCTTGGGCGCCTTAGGGGGAAGCACAGATACGCAGTATTTT.

The table lists this clone with a few counts. The V gene is TRBV1, the J gene TRBJ1-4. TRBV1 is listed as a pseudogene. The CDR3 is made up of 17 amino acids. The DNA for the CDR3 is TGCACCAGCAGCCAAGGCGGATCCGTTGCAACTAATGAAAAACTGTTTTTT. Translated: CTSSQGGSVATNEKLFF.

This clone has a single count. This chain joins TRBV6-6 and TRBJ1-4; D not resolved. Germline CDR1 is MNHNY and CDR2 is SVGAGI (reference sequence). V was trimmed by 5 bases and J by 1 base, leaving 11 bases between them. The CDR3 loop spans 15 amino acids. The CDR3 region is CASSQTRLTNEKLFF. CDR3 DNA sequence: TGTGCCAGCAGTCAGACCAGACTAACTAATGAAAAACTGTTTTTT.

The chain has TRBV5-1 and TRBJ2-5; 13 positions match TRBD2. V lost 3 bases and J lost 8; bases outside the gene matches: 7. CDR3 length: 15 amino acids. The germline V gene has CDR1 SGHRS and CDR2 YFSETQ. The CDR3 sequence: CASSSSGTSGNTQYF. The CDR3 DNA is TGCGCCAGCAGCTCATCCGGGACTAGCGGGAACACCCAGTACTTC.

The CDR3 protein is CASMEGPGELFF. The CDR3 nucleotides read TGTGCCAGCATGGAGGGTCCCGGGGAGCTGTTTTTT. The rearrangement links TRBV7-9 to TRBJ2-2, with D possibly TRBD2 on 6 matching bases. From germline, CDR1 is SEHNR and CDR2 FQNEAQ (reference sequence). With 7 bases removed from V and 6 bases from J, the gap between germline ends came to 9 bases. The CDR3 spans 12 residues.

The chain couples TRBV7-3 to TRBJ2-5; 8 nucleotides line up with TRBD1. This CDR3 has 14 residues. The ends lost 5 bases at V and 5 bases at J; junction bases unmatched: 7. Germline V gives CDR1 SGHTA, CDR2 FQGTGA. The CDR3, as DNA: TGTGCCAGCAGCCCGACAGGGGTGATGGAGACCCAGTACTTC. It specifies CASSPTGVMETQYF.

The table lists this clone with a count of one. The chain is built from TRBV13 and TRBJ2-3; D is undetermined. Trimming removed 5 bases at V and 1 base at J, with 16 bases between. This CDR3 has 16 residues. Per the germline V gene, CDR1 is PRHDT and CDR2 is FYEKMQ (reference sequence). The CDR3 DNA reads as TGTGCCAGCAGCCCCCGGGTCCCCGGCGGCACAGATACGCAGTATTTT. Translating gives CASSPRVPGGTDTQYF. Looking up the rest from reference TRBV13 and TRBJ2-3 gives the full variable domain: AAGVIQSPRHLIKEKRETATLKCYPIPRHDTVYWYQQGPGQDPQFLISFYEKMQSDKGSIPDRFSAQQFSDYHSELNMSSLELGDSALYFCASSPRVPGGTDTQYFGPGTRLTVL.

CDR3 region: CASCTENEKLFF. Written as DNA, the CDR3 is TGTGCCAGCTGTACCGAGAATGAAAAACTGTTTTTT. The V call is TRBV2, the J call TRBJ1-4; D ambiguous. Between the trimmed V and J ends, which lost 8 bases and 5 bases, there was a span of 9 bases. Germline values: CDR1 SNHLY, CDR2 FYNNEI. This CDR3 is built from 12 residues.

This chain joins TRBV25-1 and TRBJ1-1; 9 bases are a match to TRBD1. This CDR3 has 13 amino acids. V lost 6 bases, J lost 3 bases, and 2 bases stayed unmatched. Germline-derived CDR1 and CDR2 are MGHDK and SYGVNS. CDR3 residues: CASRGTGYTEAFF. The CDR3 nucleotides are TGTGCCAGCAGGGGGACAGGGTACACTGAAGCTTTCTTT.

This clone was seen just once. The CDR3 bases are TGCGCCAGCAGCCAAGAGGAGGGAATCAGAACTAATGAAAAACTGTTTTTT. Translating it yields CASSQEEGIRTNEKLFF. The chain is built from TRBV4-1 and TRBJ1-4, with unresolved D. This CDR3 comprises 17 residues. Looked up from germline, CDR1 is MGHRA and CDR2 is YSYEKL. Trimming pared 0 bases from V and 1 base from J, leaving 12 bases between.